This entry concerns a single T cell receptor beta chain. Its antigen is unknown. The data belong to a study of radiotherapy plus CTLA-4 blockade in lung cancer. The overall study: Patients showed objective responses in about 20% of cases, and disease control was achieved by 31%.

Study-wide findings and caveats: TCR clones from tumors expanded in blood after radiotherapy plus ipilimumab. Early blood T cell clone dynamics, with interferon-beta, were reported to best predict response.

Patients in the study, people with chemo-refractory metastatic non-small-cell lung cancer, received focal radiation plus ipilimumab CTLA-4 blockade. Trimming left V 2 bases short and J 4 bases short, with 13 bases between. CDR3 size: 14 residues. The germline V gene encodes CDR1 SGHNT and CDR2 YYREEE (reference sequence). TCRdb's table, derived via immunoSEQ multiplex PCR, lists solely in-frame clones and lacks some. The sample holds more than 90,000 clones, 78% seen once. This TCR was recovered from a human donor with non-small cell lung cancer who had a partial response to radiotherapy plus ipilimumab. Sequences were derived from peripheral blood, sampled from a patient treated with radiotherapy plus ipilimumab. This chain links TRBV5-4 with TRBJ2-7; TRBD1 might be the D (5 bases). CDR3 residues: CASSLPGIAYEQYF. CDR3 nucleotide sequence: TGTGCCAGCAGCTTACCAGGGATCGCATACGAGCAGTACTTC.